The 21 T cell receptor beta chains below were found in one sample sequenced in a study of blood T cells in healthy people across ages. A second 7 to 11 cycle PCR used barcoded and J-beta primers. TCRdb reprocessed the 5' RACE reads with MiXCR, giving one entry per CDR3 protein. The sample holds 450,000 to 700,000 distinct CDR3 sequences, 27% seen once. Material: blood. Receptors were obtained from a woman between 65 and 79 years old in good health.

This clonotype was observed a few times. The chain combines TRBV3-1 with TRBJ2-1; D ambiguous. The CDR3 consists of 16 residues. From germline, CDR1 is LGHDT and CDR2 YNNKEL (reference sequence). V lost 4 bases, J lost 1 base, and 14 bases lay in between. The CDR3 spells CASSPLVAKSYNEQFF. Written as DNA, the CDR3 is TGTGCCAGCAGCCCCCTTGTAGCTAAATCCTACAATGAGCAGTTCTTC.

The chain links TRBV29-1 to TRBJ1-1; a weak D match, TRBD1 (6 bases). Trimming removed 2 bases at V and 1 base at J, with 11 bases between. The CDR3 has 14 amino acids. Germline-derived CDR1 and CDR2 are SQVTM and ANQGSEA. As DNA, the CDR3 is TGCAGCGTTGAAACCCCGACAGGGAACACTGAAGCTTTCTTT. Protein product: CSVETPTGNTEAFF.

The V call is TRBV7-2, the J call TRBJ1-1, with D hard to call. This CDR3 is built from 13 residues. Between the trimmed V and J ends, which lost 0 bases and 7 bases, there was a span of 9 bases. Germline CDR1 SGHTA, CDR2 FQGNSA. The CDR3 here is CASSLATAFEAFF. For the CDR3, the DNA is TGTGCCAGCAGCTTAGCCACAGCCTTTGAAGCTTTCTTT.

This sequence joins TRBV15 and TRBJ1-2, with D perhaps TRBD1 (6 bases). The germline V gene has CDR1 LNHNV and CDR2 YYDKDF (reference sequence). V lost 3 bases, J lost 6 bases, and 11 bases lay in between. The CDR3 runs 13 residues. CDR3 in DNA: TGTGCCACCAGCAGCCCCAGGGGAAATGGCTACACCTTC. Its translation is CATSSPRGNGYTF.

The chain combines TRBV5-1 with TRBJ1-2; TRBD1 matches 7 bases. This CDR3 comprises 19 residues. J was trimmed by 4 bases and V by 1 base; bases with no gene match: 19. Germline CDR1 reads SGHRS; CDR2 reads YFSETQ. CDR3 nucleotides: TGCGCCAGCAGCTTGAATGGTCCTAGGGCAGGGGGTGTAAGCTATGGCTACACCTTC. Translating gives CASSLNGPRAGGVSYGYTF.

The chain recombines TRBV7-2 with TRBJ2-2; the D is unclear. V was trimmed by 1 base and J by 2 bases, leaving 11 bases between them. Germline V CDR1 and CDR2: SGHTA, FQGNSA. The CDR3 totals 16 residues. CDR3 loop: CASSLGLYSNTGELFF. The DNA of the CDR3 is TGTGCCAGCAGCTTAGGGCTGTACAGCAACACCGGGGAGCTGTTTTTT.

This clonotype was counted only a few times. This chain links TRBV29-1 with TRBJ2-5; D remains ambiguous. CDR1 and CDR2 from the germline V gene are SQVTM and ANQGSEA. The CDR3 totals 12 residues. V was cut by 5 bases and J by 5 bases, with 12 bases left in between. The CDR3 loop is CSVSSGVETQYF. As DNA, the CDR3 is TGCAGCGTTTCCTCTGGCGTTGAGACCCAGTACTTC.

This chain joins TRBV20-1 and TRBJ2-5, with D unclear. The length of the CDR3 is 12 residues. V shed 6 bases and J shed 2 bases, with 10 bases lying between them. Looked up from germline, CDR1 is DFQATT and CDR2 is SNEGSKA (reference sequence). The CDR3 region is CSADPLQETQYF. The CDR3 DNA is TGCAGTGCGGACCCCTTACAAGAGACCCAGTACTTC.

The chain recombines TRBV5-1 with TRBJ1-1, with D possibly TRBD1 on 6 matching bases. From germline, CDR1 is SGHRS and CDR2 YFSETQ. The CDR3 is 16 amino acids. V was trimmed by 5 bases and J by 2 bases, leaving 19 bases between them. The CDR3 loop is CASSLFSGDTNTEAFF. In DNA form, the CDR3 reads TGCGCCAGCAGTCTCTTCTCGGGGGACACTAACACTGAAGCTTTCTTT.

Worth noting for this clonotype: The junction shows a germline mismatch at one end, possibly a read error. V gene TRBV5-1 combines with J gene TRBJ2-1; 7 nucleotides agree with TRBD2. The germline gives CDR1 SGHRS, CDR2 YFSETQ. The CDR3 loop spans 15 amino acids. CDR3 DNA sequence: TGCGCCGGCAGCTTGGGGGGGAGTCAAGGGAATGAGCAGTTCTTC. Translation: CAGSLGGSQGNEQFF.

This clonotype appeared a few times. The chain couples TRBV4-2 to TRBJ2-5, with D perhaps TRBD1 or TRBD2 (5 bases each). The J call may be in error: the DNA end matches TRBJ2-1 better. The CDR3 spans 14 residues. Looked up from germline, CDR1 is LGHNA and CDR2 is YNFKEQ. The CDR3 DNA sequence: TGTGCCAGCAGCCAAGTACGGGACCACAATGAGCAGTTCTTC. It encodes CASSQVRDHNEQFF.

This clonotype came up a few times. The chain carries TRBV9 and TRBJ2-5, with D uncertain. Trimming removed 1 base from V and 7 bases from J, with 14 bases in between. The germline V gene has CDR1 SGDLS and CDR2 YYNGEE. CDR3 size: 14 residues. This CDR3 is CASSVSSGSGTQYF. The DNA for the CDR3 is TGTGCCAGCAGCGTAAGCTCTGGGTCCGGGACCCAGTACTTC.

This clonotype turned up a few times. This chain connects TRBV10-3 to TRBJ1-3, with a tentative D call TRBD1 (5 bases). The CDR3 spans 14 residues. Trimming shortened V by 3 bases and J by 0 bases, and 6 bases separated the two germline ends. CDR1 is ENHRY and CDR2 is SYGVKD in the germline V gene. The CDR3: CAISDGGSGNTIYF. CDR3 sequence (DNA): TGTGCCATCAGTGATGGGGGCTCTGGAAACACCATATATTTT.

This sequence joins TRBV7-2 and TRBJ2-1, with 9 nucleotides matching TRBD2. V dropped 5 bases and J dropped 5; count of bases not matched to a gene: 7. Per germline, CDR1 SGHTA and CDR2 FQGNSA. The CDR3 totals 15 residues. This chain's CDR3 is CASSPGRGGNNEQFF. The CDR3 DNA reads TGTGCCAGCAGCCCTGGGCGGGGGGGGAACAATGAGCAGTTCTTC.

As to this clonotype: A much larger clone differs from this one at a single base, so this may be a read error. The J gene is TRBJ2-7, the V gene TRBV12-3 or TRBV12-4, with unresolved D. The CDR3 contains 12 residues. The CDR3 spells CAGSPRTYEQYF. The CDR3 DNA sequence: TGTGCCGGCAGCCCTCGGACCTACGAGCAGTACTTC.

This clonotype was observed a few times. This sequence joins TRBV5-1 and TRBJ2-3; tentatively, D is TRBD2 (5 bases). The germline V gene encodes CDR1 SGHRS and CDR2 YFSETQ. Trimming left V 2 bases short and J 5 bases short, with 12 bases between. The CDR3 is made up of 14 amino acids. The CDR3 nucleotides are TGCGCCAGCAGCTTCTATCGGGGAGAAGATACGCAGTATTTT. Its translation: CASSFYRGEDTQYF.

This chain joins TRBV9 and TRBJ1-3; tentative D call: TRBD1 (6 bases). The CDR3 runs to 15 residues. CDR1 is SGDLS and CDR2 is YYNGEE in the germline V gene. Trimming cost V 4 bases and J 0 bases, with 11 bases left between them. The CDR3 DNA reads as TGTGCCAGCAGCCGTCAGGGGATCTCTGGAAACACCATATATTTT. Protein product: CASSRQGISGNTIYF.

In this sample, this clonotype turned up a few times. The junction and the germline gene differ at one end; a read error may be behind it. The CDR3 DNA reads as TGCGCCAGCAGCCAAGACCCCTTTGGGACGGTCAACTATGGCTACGCCTTC. This encodes CASSQDPFGTVNYGYAF. The chain couples TRBV4-1 to TRBJ1-2; D perhaps matches TRBD1 (5 bases). Germline CDR1 reads MGHRA; CDR2 reads YSYEKL. This CDR3 spans 17 amino acids.

In this sample, this clonotype turned up a few times. The chain carries TRBV6-6 and TRBJ1-4; 12 bases map to TRBD1. CDR1 and CDR2 from the germline V gene are MNHNY and SVGAGI (reference sequence). V shed 6 bases, J shed 10 bases, and the junction held 9 bases outside the gene matches. The CDR3 is 15 residues long. The CDR3 spells CASREGQGAIRKLFF. Written as DNA, the CDR3 is TGTGCCAGCAGAGAGGGACAGGGGGCTATCAGAAAACTGTTTTTT.

The rearrangement uses TRBV29-1 and TRBJ2-5, with a possible D match to TRBD2 (5 bases). The DNA matches TRBJ2-7 better at its end, which makes the J call doubtful. Germline lookup yields CDR1 SQVTM and CDR2 ANQGSEA. The CDR3 is made up of 15 amino acids. CDR3 protein: CSSSMGKGSSYEQYF. In DNA, the CDR3 is TGCAGCTCCTCTATGGGGAAAGGGAGCTCCTACGAGCAGTACTTC.

Concerning this clonotype itself: This clone may be a read error of a much larger clone one base away. The V call is TRBV11-3, the J call TRBJ2-5, with a possible D match to TRBD1 (5 bases). This CDR3 is 13 amino acids long. Looked up from germline, CDR1 is SGHNT and CDR2 is YENEEA. The CDR3 DNA reads TGTGTCAGCAGGGTGGGGAACAGAGAGACCCAGTACTTC. Amino acids: CVSRVGNRETQYF.